One sample yielded the 10 T cell receptor beta chains listed below, sequenced in a study of sequential checkpoint blockade in melanoma. TCRdb's table, derived via immunoSEQ multiplex PCR, lists solely in-frame clones and lacks some. The sample lists around 18,000 clones; 69% were seen once. Treatment meaning: randomized to nivolumab then ipilimumab (arm A) or the reverse (arm B). The specimen comprised CD8+ T cells sorted from blood (inferred from file names), sampled from a patient given nivolumab and ipilimumab in sequence. These receptors were collected from a human donor with melanoma.

The rearrangement uses TRBV9 and TRBJ1-1, with 10 bases identical to TRBD1. Unmatched junction bases numbered 6, after V lost 4 bases and J lost 6 bases. CDR1 and CDR2 from the germline V gene are SGDLS and YYNGEE. The CDR3 covers 14 residues. CDR3 sequence (DNA): TGTGCCAGCAGCACCGGGACAGGGGAGCCTGAAGCTTTCTTT. Translation: CASSTGTGEPEAFF.

The CDR3 DNA sequence: TGTGCCAGCAGCTCCACAGAAAGCTTCTATGGCTACACCTTC. Amino acids: CASSSTESFYGYTF. The chain employs TRBV13 and TRBJ1-2; D not certain. The CDR3 runs to 14 residues. Germline V gene sequence: CDR1 PRHDT, CDR2 FYEKMQ (reference sequence). V was shortened by 4 bases and J by 4 bases, with 13 bases between the two germline ends.

V is TRBV9 and J is TRBJ2-1, with 7 positions matching TRBD2. J was trimmed by 0 bases and V by 0 bases; bases with no gene match: 6. The CDR3 loop spans 17 amino acids. The germline V gene has CDR1 SGDLS and CDR2 YYNGEE. The DNA for the CDR3 is TGTGCCAGCAGCGTAGAAGCTAGCGGCCTCTCCTACAATGAGCAGTTCTTC. The encoded protein is CASSVEASGLSYNEQFF.

This clone was seen only a few times. The genes are TRBV9 and TRBJ1-2, with 9 bases aligning to TRBD1. J lost 4 bases, V lost 2 bases, and 9 bases had no gene match. Germline assignment: CDR1 SGDLS and CDR2 YYNGEE. The CDR3 totals 16 residues. Here the CDR3 DNA reads TGTGCCAGCAGCGTGAACCGACAGGGGGAAGGCTATGGCTACACCTTC. Its protein is CASSVNRQGEGYGYTF.

The chain couples TRBV19 to TRBJ1-3, with D unresolved. CDR1 is LNHDA, CDR2 SQIVND, per germline (reference sequence). Trimming took off 5 bases at V and 0 bases at J, with 11 bases between the two ends. CDR3 length equals 15 residues. CDR3 sequence reads: CASSSPQDSGNTIYF. The CDR3 DNA is TGTGCCAGTAGTTCACCTCAGGACTCTGGAAACACCATATATTTT.

The chain uses TRBV13 and TRBJ2-7; 8 bases align to TRBD2. The CDR3 runs 18 residues. Germline V gene lookup returns CDR1 PRHDT and CDR2 FYEKMQ (reference sequence). V was clipped by 5 bases and J by 0 bases; unmatched bases: 15. The CDR3 DNA sequence: TGTGCCAGCAGCCCTACCTTCGAAGCGGGAGTTCACTCCTACGAGCAGTACTTC. Translated: CASSPTFEAGVHSYEQYF.

The chain joins TRBV4-1 to TRBJ1-2, with 7 bases aligning to TRBD1. In germline, CDR1 is MGHRA, CDR2 YSYEKL. The V and J ends lost 0 bases and 4 bases, in that order; junction bases with no gene match: 11. The CDR3 is 17 residues long. The DNA for the CDR3 is TGCGCCAGCAGCCAAGAAGGGATAGGGACAGTCATCTATGGCTACACCTTC. Translating it yields CASSQEGIGTVIYGYTF.

The V gene is TRBV28, the J gene TRBJ2-5; 11 nucleotides match TRBD2. This CDR3 has 18 amino acids. Germline CDR1 and CDR2: MDHEN and SYDVKM. The trim removed 4 bases at V and 4 bases at J, leaving 14 bases unmatched. The CDR3: CASSSGSGRARGGETQYF. The CDR3 DNA sequence: TGTGCCAGCAGTTCCGGTAGCGGGAGGGCCAGAGGGGGAGAGACCCAGTACTTC.

The rearrangement joins TRBV5-6 to TRBJ1-1, with D unresolved. Trimming shortened V by 6 bases and J by 0 bases, and 15 bases separated the two germline ends. The CDR3 contains 15 residues. Germline V gene lookup returns CDR1 SGHDT and CDR2 YYEEEE. This chain's CDR3 is CASTILTLMNTEAFF. CDR3 coding DNA: TGTGCCAGCACCATTCTGACACTGATGAACACTGAAGCTTTCTTT.

This clone was recorded once. The gene calls are TRBV29-1 and TRBJ1-1; D is unclear. The CDR3 covers 11 residues. In germline, CDR1 is SQVTM, CDR2 ANQGSEA. Trimming pared 3 bases from V and 1 base from J, leaving 3 bases between. This chain's CDR3 is CSVDRNTEAFF. Here the CDR3 DNA reads TGCAGCGTTGACCGGAACACTGAAGCTTTCTTT.